Listed below are T cell receptor beta chains from one sample, sequenced in a study of PD-L1 blockade in urothelial cancer. The protocol was immunoSEQ multiplex PCR, while the TCRdb copy is restricted to in-frame clones and leaves out a portion. The table has about 49,000 clones, less than 85% seen once; the top ten hold about 10%. The sample was PBMCs, taken around atezolizumab (anti-PD-L1) treatment. These receptors were obtained from a man between 65 and 79 years old with urothelial cancer. Both conserved end residues are part of each CDR3. The D gene is left open where the match is weak. Rows give clone size only sometimes, using once, few, many, or a class for an expanded clone.

j_gene: TRBJ2-5; v_gene: TRBV9; abundance: -; d_gene: -; CDR3aa: CASSVGGTRNQETQYF; CDR3nt: TGTGCCAGCAGCGTAGGTGGGACAAGGAATCAAGAGACCCAGTACTTC
j_gene: TRBJ1-2; v_gene: TRBV7-3; abundance: once; d_gene: -; CDR3aa: CASSWDYWRYGYTF; CDR3nt: TGTGCCAGCAGCTGGGACTACTGGCGCTATGGCTACACCTTC
j_gene: TRBJ2-6; v_gene: TRBV7-9; abundance: -; d_gene: -; CDR3aa: CASSFGGEANVLTF; CDR3nt: TGTGCCAGCAGCTTTGGAGGAGAGGCCAACGTCCTGACTTTC
j_gene: TRBJ1-5; v_gene: TRBV30; abundance: -; d_gene: -; CDR3aa: CAWSSRAGGNQPQHF; CDR3nt: TGTGCCTGGTCAAGCCGGGCAGGGGGCAATCAGCCCCAGCATTTT
j_gene: TRBJ2-3; v_gene: TRBV15; abundance: -; d_gene: TRBD2; CDR3aa: CATSRDRSSGVLYTQYF; CDR3nt: TGTGCCACCAGCAGAGATCGATCTAGCGGAGTTTTATATACGCAGTATTTT
j_gene: TRBJ1-2; v_gene: TRBV2; abundance: -; d_gene: TRBD1; CDR3aa: CASSSGQGRGYTF; CDR3nt: TGTGCCAGCAGTTCCGGACAGGGGAGAGGCTACACCTTC
j_gene: TRBJ2-1; v_gene: TRBV5-1; abundance: -; d_gene: -; CDR3aa: CASSLAGGASYNEQFF; CDR3nt: TGCGCCAGCAGCTTGGCCGGCGGAGCTTCCTACAATGAGCAGTTCTTC
j_gene: TRBJ2-2; v_gene: TRBV19; abundance: -; d_gene: TRBD2; CDR3aa: CASSIQGGDTGELFF; CDR3nt: TGTGCCAGTAGTATTCAGGGAGGGGACACCGGGGAGCTGTTTTTT
j_gene: TRBJ2-3; v_gene: TRBV11-2; abundance: -; d_gene: -; CDR3aa: CASSLQLEDTQYF; CDR3nt: TGTGCCAGCAGCTTACAATTAGAAGATACGCAGTATTTT
j_gene: TRBJ2-5; v_gene: TRBV11-2; abundance: -; d_gene: -; CDR3aa: CASSSPSRMETQYF; CDR3nt: TGTGCCAGCAGCTCCCCTAGCAGGATGGAGACCCAGTACTTC
j_gene: TRBJ2-7; v_gene: TRBV7-8; abundance: -; d_gene: TRBD2; CDR3aa: CASSLVRLAGGDEQYF; CDR3nt: TGTGCCAGCAGCTTAGTCCGACTAGCGGGAGGGGACGAGCAGTACTTC
j_gene: TRBJ2-7; v_gene: TRBV6-1; abundance: few; d_gene: -; CDR3aa: CASEDSYSSYEQYF; CDR3nt: TGTGCCAGCGAAGACAGCTATAGCTCCTACGAGCAGTACTTC
j_gene: TRBJ2-2; v_gene: TRBV19; abundance: -; d_gene: -; CDR3aa: CASSMRDTNTGELFF; CDR3nt: TGTGCCAGTAGTATGAGGGACACGAACACCGGGGAGCTGTTTTTT
j_gene: TRBJ2-2; v_gene: TRBV6-5; abundance: once; d_gene: -; CDR3aa: CASSYVRGFGELFF; CDR3nt: TGTGCCAGCAGTTACGTGAGGGGGTTCGGGGAGCTGTTTTTT
j_gene: TRBJ2-1; v_gene: TRBV6-5; abundance: -; d_gene: TRBD2; CDR3aa: CASSYIAGYSYNEQFF; CDR3nt: TGTGCCAGCAGTTACATAGCGGGGTACTCCTACAATGAGCAGTTCTTC
j_gene: TRBJ1-4; v_gene: TRBV6-5; abundance: -; d_gene: -; CDR3aa: CASRSNEKLFF; CDR3nt: TGTGCCAGCAGGAGTAATGAAAAACTGTTTTTT
j_gene: TRBJ2-1; v_gene: TRBV7-9; abundance: -; d_gene: -; CDR3aa: CASSFGAELSSYNEQFF; CDR3nt: TGTGCCAGCAGCTTTGGGGCGGAACTTAGCTCCTACAATGAGCAGTTCTTC
j_gene: TRBJ2-1; v_gene: TRBV6-5; abundance: -; d_gene: TRBD1; CDR3aa: CASSTGGDEQFF; CDR3nt: TGTGCCAGCTCGACAGGGGGGGATGAGCAGTTCTTC
j_gene: TRBJ1-5; v_gene: TRBV6-1; abundance: -; d_gene: -; CDR3aa: CASSEALGGQPQHF; CDR3nt: TGTGCCAGCAGTGAAGCGCTGGGGGGGCAGCCCCAGCATTTT
j_gene: TRBJ2-1; v_gene: TRBV6-5; abundance: -; d_gene: TRBD1; CDR3aa: CASSSQGQKYNEQFF; CDR3nt: TGTGCCAGCAGTTCCCAGGGACAGAAGTACAATGAGCAGTTCTTC
j_gene: TRBJ2-2; v_gene: TRBV5-1; abundance: -; d_gene: TRBD2; CDR3aa: CASSFSGTGNTGELFF; CDR3nt: TGCGCCAGCAGCTTTAGCGGGACGGGGAACACCGGGGAGCTGTTTTTT
j_gene: TRBJ1-2; v_gene: TRBV19; abundance: -; d_gene: TRBD1; CDR3aa: CASSSTGPLLSYGYTF; CDR3nt: TGTGCCAGTAGTTCGACAGGGCCATTACTTAGTTATGGCTACACCTTC
j_gene: TRBJ2-3; v_gene: TRBV11-1; abundance: -; d_gene: TRBD2; CDR3aa: CASSPSGKGTDTQYF; CDR3nt: TGTGCCAGCAGCCCGAGCGGGAAAGGCACAGATACGCAGTATTTT